This T cell receptor beta chain emerged from a study of cytomegalovirus exposure and HLA in healthy donors. Study-level results: A prior analysis recorded that most TCR beta V segments were productive about 87% or about 30% of the time. Among TCR beta chains, those listed as cytomegalovirus-associated numbered some 160.

Amplification used 60 Vbeta primers and 13 Jbeta primers. TCRdb keeps only in-frame clones here, not all; method: immunoSEQ multiplex PCR. The sample lists about 190,000 clones; roughly 80% were seen once. Each donor was nominally healthy when sampled (though unrecorded immune exposures were likely). Note on this clone: The antigen is undetermined.

Germline CDR1 KGHSH, CDR2 LQKENI. V lost 1 base and J lost 3, with 6 bases in between. This CDR3 is 13 amino acids long. The chain links TRBV18 to TRBJ2-5, with D possibly matching TRBD1 (6 bases). The clonotype comes from a man aged 35-49 years in good health and CMV-seropositive. Sequencing was performed on PBMCs. CDR3 coding DNA: TGTGCCAGCTCACCACAGGGGGAAGAGACCCAGTACTTC. Amino acid sequence: CASSPQGEETQYF.